These 27 T cell receptor beta chains were all obtained from the same sample, sequenced in a study of blood T cell repertoires in COVID-19. Here immunoSEQ multiplex PCR was the method, and the copy in TCRdb shows in-frame clones only, minus some. This table has 55,000 to 75,000 clones, about 80% appearing once. The sequenced material came from peripheral blood. Every receptor here comes from a human donor in a cohort sampled during active COVID-19.

This chain links TRBV19 with TRBJ2-7; TRBD2 matches at 9 bases. The trim removed 6 bases at V and 1 base at J, leaving 4 bases unmatched. The CDR3 runs 14 residues. The V gene's germline CDR1 is LNHDA and CDR2 SQIVND (reference sequence). CDR3 sequence (DNA): TGTGCCAGTAGCAATGGACTAGCGTCCTACGAGCAGTACTTC. Amino acid sequence: CASSNGLASYEQYF.

The gene calls are TRBV7-2 and TRBJ1-1, with unresolved D. This CDR3 has 14 residues. Trimming left V 3 bases short and J 11 bases short, with 19 bases between. Germline V CDR1 and CDR2: SGHTA, FQGNSA. DNA of the CDR3: TGTGCCAGCAGCTTTAATGTGGAGACTACGAGCGCTTTCTTT. This gives the protein CASSFNVETTSAFF.

In this sample, this clone turned up a few times. V usage is TRBV13 and J usage is TRBJ1-5; D unresolved. Germline V gene data show CDR1 as PRHDT and CDR2 as FYEKMQ (reference sequence). Between the trimmed V and J ends, which lost 4 bases and 3 bases, there was a span of 10 bases. The CDR3 totals 14 residues. The CDR3 loop reads CASSSSRDNQPQHF. DNA for the CDR3: TGTGCCAGCAGCTCATCTCGGGACAATCAGCCCCAGCATTTT.

The chain employs TRBV6-6 and TRBJ2-7; the match to TRBD1 covers 7 bases. Germline V lookup: CDR1 MNHNY, CDR2 SVGAGI (reference sequence). Germline trimming cut 6 bases from V and 4 bases from J; bases unmatched to any gene: 9. The CDR3 totals 14 residues. The CDR3 region has the DNA TGTGCCAGCAGAAAAACGGGACAGCTTTACGAGCAGTACTTC. Translated: CASRKTGQLYEQYF.

The chain uses TRBV9 and TRBJ1-4; 9 bases align to TRBD1. With V trimmed by 0 bases and J by 7 bases, 1 base remained unmatched. This CDR3 spans 14 amino acids. Per the germline V gene, CDR1 is SGDLS and CDR2 is YYNGEE. The CDR3 here is CASSVDRGPEKLFF. The CDR3 nucleotides are TGTGCCAGCAGCGTAGACAGGGGGCCTGAAAAACTGTTTTTT.

The V and J genes are TRBV15 and TRBJ1-2; TRBD1 matches at 9 bases. J lost 5 bases, V lost 0 bases, and 4 bases had no gene match. The CDR3 sequence is 15 residues long. Germline V gene data show CDR1 as LNHNV and CDR2 as YYDKDF (reference sequence). This CDR3 reads CATSREGQGPYGYTF. CDR3 nucleotide sequence: TGTGCCACCAGCAGAGAGGGACAGGGCCCTTATGGCTACACCTTC.

The V gene is TRBV19, the J gene TRBJ1-5; D might be TRBD1 (5 bases). This CDR3 is built from 13 residues. Germline loops: CDR1 LNHDA, CDR2 SQIVND (reference sequence). V gave up 9 bases and J gave up 0 bases, with 9 bases separating them. CDR3: CASRVHSNQPQHF. The CDR3 DNA reads as TGTGCCAGCAGGGTCCATAGCAATCAGCCCCAGCATTTT.

This sequence joins TRBV5-1 and TRBJ1-4; TRBD1 aligns across 7 bases. Unmatched junction bases numbered 9, after V lost 0 bases and J lost 7 bases. This CDR3 contains 16 residues. From germline, CDR1 is SGHRS and CDR2 YFSETQ. CDR3 amino acids: CASSLEWVSGGEKLFF. CDR3 DNA sequence: TGCGCCAGCAGCTTGGAGTGGGTTTCAGGGGGTGAAAAACTGTTTTTT.

The chain carries TRBV28 and TRBJ1-6, with D unclear. Germline loops: CDR1 MDHEN, CDR2 SYDVKM. Trimming removed 4 bases at V and 7 bases at J, with 5 bases between. This CDR3 is 12 amino acids long. CDR3 sequence reads: CASSSGNSPLHF. The CDR3 DNA is TGTGCCAGCAGTTCAGGAAATTCACCCCTCCACTTT.

The rearrangement uses TRBV19 and TRBJ1-3; D may be TRBD1 (6 bases). The CDR3 runs to 13 residues. Per germline, CDR1 LNHDA and CDR2 SQIVND (reference sequence). V was cut by 6 bases and J by 2 bases, with 8 bases left in between. The CDR3, as DNA: TGTGCCAGTAGACACAGGGCTGGAAACACCATATATTTT. Its translation is CASRHRAGNTIYF.

J is TRBJ1-3 and V is TRBV7-2; D perhaps matches TRBD1 (5 bases). The length of the CDR3 is 13 residues. From germline, CDR1 is SGHTA and CDR2 FQGNSA. V was pared by 8 bases and J by 0 bases, with 8 bases between. The CDR3 DNA is TGTGCCAGCCACGGGGGCTCTGGAAACACCATATATTTT. It yields the protein CASHGGSGNTIYF.

This chain joins TRBV7-2 and TRBJ2-6; D is ambiguous. The CDR3 has 18 residues. Looked up from germline, CDR1 is SGHTA and CDR2 is FQGNSA. Trimming removed 2 bases at V and 1 base at J, with 15 bases between. The CDR3 DNA is TGTGCCAGCAGCTTACTGTTCGACCGACTTTCTGGGGCCAACGTCCTGACTTTC. This translates into CASSLLFDRLSGANVLTF.

The chain uses TRBV19 and TRBJ2-1, with a weak D call TRBD1 (6 bases). Germline CDR1 LNHDA, CDR2 SQIVND (reference sequence). The CDR3 contains 15 residues. V lost 0 bases, J lost 8 bases, and 14 bases lay in between. CDR3 sequence reads: CASSIDRQVSHEQFF. The CDR3 region has the DNA TGTGCCAGTAGTATAGACAGACAGGTATCACATGAGCAGTTCTTC.

The rearrangement uses TRBV19 and TRBJ1-5, with D possibly being TRBD1 (6 bases). This CDR3 spans 14 amino acids. Germline-derived CDR1 and CDR2 are LNHDA and SQIVND (reference sequence). The ends were cut back, 5 bases at V and 1 base at J, with 9 bases in the middle. The CDR3 sequence: CASSAQGSNQPQHF. CDR3 coding DNA: TGTGCCAGTAGTGCCCAGGGGAGCAATCAGCCCCAGCATTTT.

The chain carries TRBV19 and TRBJ1-2; possibly TRBD1 for D (6 bases). This CDR3 is built from 13 residues. In germline, CDR1 is LNHDA, CDR2 SQIVND (reference sequence). Trimming cost V 5 bases and J 2 bases, with 9 bases left between them. For the CDR3, the DNA is TGTGCCAGTAGTCGGGACATGAACTATGGCTACACCTTC. This codes for CASSRDMNYGYTF.

The rearrangement links TRBV5-1 to TRBJ1-1; weak D call: TRBD1 (5 bases). V lost 0 bases, J lost 8 bases, and 8 bases lay in between. This CDR3 region has 12 residues. Germline V gives CDR1 SGHRS, CDR2 YFSETQ. The CDR3 spells CASSLASGEAFF. The CDR3 region has the DNA TGCGCCAGCAGCTTGGCTTCAGGGGAAGCTTTCTTT. The whole variable domain, remainder taken from reference TRBV5-1 and TRBJ1-1, is KAGVTQTPRYLIKTRGQQVTLSCSPISGHRSVSWYQQTPGQGLQFLFEYFSETQRNKGNFPGRFSGRQFSNSRSEMNVSTLELGDSALYLCASSLASGEAFFGQGTRLTVV.

The chain joins TRBV18 to TRBJ1-1, with D possibly matching TRBD1 (5 bases). This CDR3 contains 15 residues. V dropped 1 base and J dropped 4 bases, with 13 bases sitting between them. Germline lookup yields CDR1 KGHSH and CDR2 LQKENI. The CDR3 sequence is CASSPQVKGITEAFF. In DNA form, the CDR3 reads TGTGCCAGCTCACCACAGGTGAAGGGGATCACTGAAGCTTTCTTT.

This rearrangement joins TRBV9 to TRBJ2-2; TRBD2 is a possible D gene (6 bases). Trimming removed 6 bases at V and 4 bases at J, with 19 bases between. There are 16 residues in the CDR3. Germline V gene sequence: CDR1 SGDLS, CDR2 YYNGEE. The CDR3 sequence: CASTSAGTPSTGELFF. The CDR3 DNA reads TGTGCCAGCACTTCGGCGGGGACCCCGAGCACCGGGGAGCTGTTTTTT. The full variable domain, rest sourced from reference TRBV9 and TRBJ2-2, is DSGVTQTPKHLITATGQRVTLRCSPRSGDLSVYWYQQSLDQGLQFLIQYYNGEERAKGNILERFSAQQFPDLHSELNLSSLELGDSALYFCASTSAGTPSTGELFFGEGSRLTVL.

This CDR3 is CASSTTSGRREQYF. In DNA, the CDR3 is TGTGCCAGTAGTACGACTAGCGGGAGGAGGGAGCAGTACTTC. This rearrangement joins TRBV19 to TRBJ2-7; 13 bases map to TRBD2. The CDR3 totals 14 residues. The ends lost 4 bases at V and 7 bases at J; junction bases unmatched: 4. Germline CDR1 LNHDA, CDR2 SQIVND (reference sequence).

This chain connects TRBV11-2 to TRBJ2-7; 9 nucleotides line up with TRBD1. The CDR3 covers 15 residues. The germline CDR1 and CDR2 sequences are SGHAT and FQNNGV. V trimming: 0 bases; J trimming: 4 bases; junction bases outside the gene matches: 4. In DNA, the CDR3 is TGTGCCAGCAGCTTAGAGGGACAGGGTGGGTACGAGCAGTACTTC. Translating gives CASSLEGQGGYEQYF.

This clone was seen only a few times. The rearrangement links TRBV6-2 or TRBV6-3 to TRBJ2-2; D ambiguous. This CDR3 comprises 12 residues. The V gene lost 5 bases and the J gene lost 7 bases, with 8 bases spanning the gap. Germline CDR1 MNHEY, CDR2 SVGEGT. In DNA, the CDR3 is TGTGCCAGCAGTCCCCCAGGCGGGGAGCTGTTTTTT. Protein sequence: CASSPPGGELFF.

The table lists this clone with a count of one. This sequence joins TRBV6-5 and TRBJ2-7; D may be TRBD2 (6 bases). Deletions cut 0 bases from V and 0 bases from J, with 9 bases between. Per germline, CDR1 MNHEY and CDR2 SVGAGI. The length of the CDR3 is 15 residues. CDR3 bases: TGTGCCAGCAGTTACTCTAGCGGCGGCTCCTACGAGCAGTACTTC. It translates to CASSYSSGGSYEQYF.

V and J are TRBV18 and TRBJ1-2; a possible D gene is TRBD1 (5 bases). Germline assignment: CDR1 KGHSH and CDR2 LQKENI. There are 15 residues in the CDR3. Trimming pared 2 bases from V and 2 bases from J, leaving 12 bases between. DNA for the CDR3: TGTGCCAGCTCACCAGGCTTGACAGAGAACTATGGCTACACCTTC. This translates into CASSPGLTENYGYTF.

A word on this clone: A read error may produce the germline difference seen at one junction end. The V call is TRBV3-1 (or the pseudogene TRBV3-2), the J call TRBJ2-7; 15 bases match TRBD2. The CDR3 length is 17 residues. Germline CDR1 and CDR2: LGHDT and YNNKEL (reference sequence). CDR3 bases: TGTGCCGGCAGCCAGGTTAGGACTAGCGGGAGGGCCGACGAGCAGTACTTC. It yields the protein CAGSQVRTSGRADEQYF.

This clone was recorded only once. The CDR3 is CASSLRWSGGNTEAFF. The CDR3 DNA reads TGCGCCAGCAGCCTGAGGTGGTCCGGAGGGAACACTGAAGCTTTCTTT. The V and J genes are TRBV5-1 and TRBJ1-1; D unclear. V lost 4 bases and J 1 base, leaving 17 bases between the germline ends. The germline V gene has CDR1 SGHRS and CDR2 YFSETQ. This CDR3 region has 16 residues.

This clone showed up just a few times. The V gene is TRBV10-3, the J gene TRBJ1-2, with D possibly being TRBD1 (5 bases). The CDR3 consists of 13 residues. The germline gives CDR1 ENHRY, CDR2 SYGVKD. V shed 5 bases and J shed 3 bases, with 10 bases lying between them. The CDR3 reads CAISQGEDYGYTF. CDR3 sequence (DNA): TGTGCCATCAGTCAAGGGGAGGACTATGGCTACACCTTC.

This chain uses TRBV27 with TRBJ1-1; D is uncertain. V lost 0 bases and J lost 1, with 3 bases in between. The length of the CDR3 is 13 residues. Germline V CDR1 and CDR2: MNHEY, SMNVEV (reference sequence). The CDR3 DNA follows: TGTGCCAGCAGTTTATCGCGGAACACTGAAGCTTTCTTT. As protein: CASSLSRNTEAFF.